Presented here are 15 T cell receptor beta chains from one specimen sequenced in a study of CD8 T cells in ankylosing spondylitis. TCRdb re-derived calls from the 5' RACE reads in MiXCR, one entry per CDR3 protein. This sample carries around 330,000 distinct CDR3 sequences, about 9.9% of them seen once, and the ten largest clones take around 8.4%. The source material was blood, either unsorted or a sorted T cell fraction (not recorded which). The receptors shown here come from a female donor with ankylosing spondylitis or in good health (not recorded which).

This clonotype was seen ten or more times. The rearrangement links TRBV6-1 to TRBJ2-7, with 7 nucleotides matching TRBD2. The J segment lost 0 bases and the V segment lost 6 bases, leaving 2 bases of the junction unmatched. CDR3 size: 13 residues. CDR1 is MNHNS and CDR2 is SASEGT in the germline V gene. The CDR3 sequence is CASRPSGSYEQYF. The DNA of the CDR3 is TGTGCCAGCAGGCCTAGCGGCTCCTACGAGCAGTACTTC.

This clonotype was detected only a few times. The J gene is TRBJ2-5, the V gene TRBV12-3 or TRBV12-4; a weak D match, TRBD1 (8 bases). The CDR3 has 15 amino acids. The V end lost 8 bases, the J end lost 5 bases, and 21 bases lay between the germline ends. The CDR3 bases are TGTGCCAGCGGGGGGGGACAGGCCGAAAGTGAGACCCAGTACTTC. Residues: CASGGGQAESETQYF.

This clonotype has at least ten counts. The chain is built from TRBV5-6 and TRBJ1-2; 7 bases line up with TRBD1. Per germline, CDR1 SGHDT and CDR2 YYEEEE. The CDR3 sequence is 15 residues long. J was trimmed by 3 bases and V by 3 bases; bases with no gene match: 8. As DNA, the CDR3 is TGTGCCAGCAGCTGGATGTATACAGGGGACTATGGCTACACCTTC. Translating gives CASSWMYTGDYGYTF.

This clonotype was counted at least ten times. The chain employs TRBV4-3 and TRBJ2-3, with no clear D. The germline V gene encodes CDR1 LGHNA and CDR2 YSLEER. Trimming pared 1 base from V and 2 bases from J, leaving 10 bases between. CDR3 length equals 15 residues. The CDR3 protein is CASSQADGSTDTQYF. In DNA, the CDR3 is TGCGCCAGCAGCCAAGCGGACGGATCCACAGATACGCAGTATTTT.

This clonotype was recorded at least ten times. V usage is TRBV20-1 and J usage is TRBJ2-2; D tentatively reads TRBD1 or TRBD2 (7 bases each). The CDR3 loop spans 13 amino acids. Germline CDR1 reads DFQATT; CDR2 reads SNEGSKA (reference sequence). The CDR3 is CSGEGAATGELFF. The CDR3 DNA reads TGCAGCGGGGAGGGGGCTGCCACCGGGGAGCTGTTTTTT.

This clonotype was observed a few times. The J gene is TRBJ1-1, the V gene TRBV18; 7 bases map to TRBD1. Germline assignment: CDR1 KGHSH and CDR2 LQKENI. Unmatched junction bases numbered 7, after V lost 6 bases and J lost 6 bases. The CDR3 extends over 13 amino acids. DNA for the CDR3: TGTGCCAGCTCCCCCCAACAGGGGTCTGAAGCTTTCTTT. This encodes CASSPQQGSEAFF.

In the case of this clonotype: A much larger clone sits a single nucleotide away, making a read error possible. This chain joins TRBV28 and TRBJ2-7; TRBD1 matches at 7 bases. Germline V lookup: CDR1 MDHEN, CDR2 SYDVKM. Unmatched junction bases numbered 9, after V lost 5 bases and J lost 2 bases. The CDR3 extends over 15 amino acids. The CDR3 region is CASSPATGTAYEQYF. CDR3 nucleotides: TGTGCCAGCAGTCCTGCGACCGGGACAGCCTACGAGCAGTACTTC.

This clonotype was recorded a few times. V is TRBV5-1 and J is TRBJ2-1, with 14 positions matching TRBD2. The CDR3 runs to 14 residues. Per the germline V gene, CDR1 is SGHRS and CDR2 is YFSETQ. Losses at the gene ends were 2 bases for V and 12 bases for J; bases not matched to a gene: 4. CDR3 sequence (DNA): TGCGCCAGCAGCTTATCCGGGACTAGCGGGGGGCAGTTCTTC. This codes for CASSLSGTSGGQFF.

This clonotype was seen many times. For the CDR3, the DNA is TGCGCCAGCAGCTTGAGGGGGACAGGGCCAAAAAACTATGGCTACACCTTC. Its translation is CASSLRGTGPKNYGYTF. This chain connects TRBV5-1 to TRBJ1-2; 9 nucleotides match TRBD1. There are 17 residues in the CDR3. Germline V gene data show CDR1 as SGHRS and CDR2 as YFSETQ. Trimming cost V 1 base and J 2 bases; bases outside gene matches: 9.

This clonotype was found many times. The V gene is TRBV20-1, the J gene TRBJ2-7; 7 nucleotides line up with TRBD1. Germline trimming cut 1 base from V and 2 bases from J; bases unmatched to any gene: 5. Looked up from germline, CDR1 is DFQATT and CDR2 is SNEGSKA (reference sequence). CDR3 length equals 14 residues. The CDR3 nucleotides are TGCAGTGCTAGAGGACAGGGCCAAACCTACGAGCAGTACTTC. The encoded protein is CSARGQGQTYEQYF.

There are many counts of this clonotype. J is TRBJ1-6 and V is TRBV4-1, with a tentative D call TRBD1 (6 bases). The germline gives CDR1 MGHRA, CDR2 YSYEKL. The CDR3 runs to 16 residues. V lost 4 bases, J lost 5 bases, and 15 bases lay in between. CDR3: CASSLITGDNNSPLHF. CDR3 coding DNA: TGCGCCAGCAGCCTCATCACGGGGGACAATAATTCACCCCTCCACTTT.

The chain combines TRBV27 with TRBJ1-1, with a possible D match to TRBD1 (6 bases). CDR1 and CDR2 (germline): MNHEY, SMNVEV (reference sequence). Deletions cut 2 bases from V and 4 bases from J, with 14 bases between. This CDR3 is built from 15 residues. The DNA for the CDR3 is TGTGCCAGCAGTTTAACCCCAGGGGTACGCACTGAAGCTTTCTTT. Translated, it gives CASSLTPGVRTEAFF.

In the case of this clonotype: A read error may account for a junction end that differs from germline. The chain links TRBV5-1 to TRBJ1-2; 8 bases agree with TRBD1. Per the germline V gene, CDR1 is SGHRS and CDR2 is YFSETQ. This CDR3 is 13 amino acids long. The CDR3 DNA sequence: TGCGCCAGCAGCCTGGGACAGGATTATGGCGACACCTTC. Residues: CASSLGQDYGDTF.

A few counts support this clonotype. The rearrangement links TRBV7-8 to TRBJ2-1, with D tentatively TRBD2 (6 bases). CDR3 length: 14 residues. Trimming removed 10 bases at V and 7 bases at J, with 20 bases between. Germline V CDR1 and CDR2: SGHVS, FQNEAQ. The CDR3: CATSPGLGTNEQFF. The CDR3 DNA is TGTGCCACCAGTCCCGGCCTCGGGACTAATGAGCAGTTCTTC.

This clonotype was counted ten times or more. The rearrangement links TRBV7-6 to TRBJ1-4; D may be TRBD1 (5 bases). Germline CDR1 and CDR2: SGHVS and FNYEAQ. The CDR3 extends over 14 amino acids. The V end lost 5 bases, the J end lost 5 bases, and 12 bases lay between the germline ends. The DNA of the CDR3 is TGTGCCAGCAGCGGGACCGGACCCAATGAAAAACTGTTTTTT. This codes for CASSGTGPNEKLFF.